These 14 T cell receptor beta chains originate from one sample sequenced in a study of CD8 T cells in ankylosing spondylitis (dated by TCRdb to the late 2010s). Study-wide conclusions, independent of this receptor: Blood from ankylosing spondylitis patients appeared to be characterized by a TCR beta motif composed of several highly homologous amino acid variants.

These receptors' antigens are unknown. The method was 5' RACE. The sequencer was an Illumina HiSeq 2500. TCRdb itself trimmed the public reads at Q25 with fastp, ran MiXCR and retained productive beta chains. Identical CDR3 proteins give one entry, which carries the most common genes and DNA. The sample table records approximately 220,000 distinct CDR3 sequences; approximately 20% of these occur just once. Jointly, the top ten make up approximately 46% of the sample. Sequencing used blood, either unsorted or a sorted T cell fraction (not recorded which). These receptor sequences come from a male donor with ankylosing spondylitis.

This clonotype has more than one count but fewer than ten. The CDR3 nucleotides are TGTGCCAGCAGCCAAGAAACACCCGCAGGGGACGAGCAGTACTTC. Translation gives CASSQETPAGDEQYF. V and J are TRBV4-2 and TRBJ2-7, with D possibly being TRBD1 (6 bases). CDR3 length: 15 residues. The germline V and J ends were trimmed by 0 bases and 5 bases, with 14 bases remaining between them. Per the germline V gene, CDR1 is LGHNA and CDR2 is YNFKEQ.

V is TRBV3-1 and J is TRBJ2-1, with a possible D match to TRBD2 (5 bases). V was trimmed by 1 base and J by 2 bases, leaving 12 bases between them. CDR1 is LGHDT and CDR2 is YNNKEL in the germline V gene (reference sequence). This CDR3 is 16 amino acids long. CDR3 sequence: CASSQVDSVPYNEQFF. The CDR3 DNA follows: TGTGCCAGCAGCCAAGTCGATAGCGTCCCCTACAATGAGCAGTTCTTC.

V is TRBV27 and J is TRBJ2-3, with TRBD2 identical over 9 bases. V lost 3 bases and J lost 3; bases outside the gene matches: 1. From germline, CDR1 is MNHEY and CDR2 SMNVEV (reference sequence). The CDR3 spans 14 residues. The CDR3 nucleotides read TGTGCCAGCAGTTTTAGCGGGAGTACAGATACGCAGTATTTT. Its translation is CASSFSGSTDTQYF.

This clonotype came up many times. J is TRBJ2-3 and V is TRBV27, with D uncertain. V was cut by 6 bases and J by 1 base, with 11 bases left in between. Germline loops: CDR1 MNHEY, CDR2 SMNVEV (reference sequence). The CDR3 runs to 14 residues. CDR3 coding DNA: TGTGCCAGCAGCCTTCTCGGAGGCACAGATACGCAGTATTTT. Amino acids: CASSLLGGTDTQYF.

This clonotype appeared a few times. The genes are TRBV4-1 and TRBJ2-1; no definite D call. Deletions cut 2 bases from V and 1 base from J, with 6 bases between. From germline, CDR1 is MGHRA and CDR2 YSYEKL. This CDR3 spans 14 amino acids. The CDR3: CASSQSGSYNEQFF. As DNA, the CDR3 is TGCGCCAGCAGCCAATCCGGGTCCTACAATGAGCAGTTCTTC.

This clonotype was counted a few times. The chain combines TRBV4-1 with TRBJ2-7, with 14 positions matching TRBD2. The CDR3 is 17 amino acids. The ends lost 4 bases at V and 2 bases at J; junction bases unmatched: 7. CDR1 and CDR2 (germline): MGHRA, YSYEKL. The chain's CDR3 is CASSPFRTSGGTYEQYF. CDR3 nucleotides: TGCGCCAGCAGCCCATTTAGGACTAGCGGGGGGACCTACGAGCAGTACTTC.

This clonotype was seen many times. The V and J genes are TRBV7-6 and TRBJ2-7; TRBD1 is a possible D gene (5 bases). V was clipped by 3 bases and J by 3 bases, with 9 bases between them. This CDR3 spans 13 amino acids. Germline-derived CDR1 and CDR2 are SGHVS and FNYEAQ. CDR3 in amino acids: CASSFHTGYEQYF. The CDR3 DNA follows: TGTGCCAGCAGCTTTCACACAGGCTACGAGCAGTACTTC.

J is TRBJ2-7 and V is TRBV5-6; 9 bases map to TRBD1. Germline values: CDR1 SGHDT, CDR2 YYEEEE. V gave up 2 bases and J gave up 6 bases; unmatched junction bases: 6. This CDR3 is built from 14 residues. DNA of the CDR3: TGTGCCAGCAGCTTAGGGACAGGGTCGGTCGAGCAGTACTTC. This translates into CASSLGTGSVEQYF.

This clonotype was found many times. The CDR3 DNA is TGCGCCAGCAGCCAACTAAGCGGCAATGAGCAGTTCTTC. Translating it yields CASSQLSGNEQFF. The chain joins TRBV5-1 to TRBJ2-1; possible D gene TRBD2, 5 bases. Deletions cut 4 bases from V and 6 bases from J, with 11 bases between. This CDR3 is 13 amino acids long. CDR1 SGHRS and CDR2 YFSETQ come from the germline V gene.

This clonotype has more than one count but fewer than ten. For the CDR3, the DNA is TGCGCCAGCAGCTTGGCCCCGACAGGCAGCACAGATACGCAGTATTTT. Translation gives CASSLAPTGSTDTQYF. The chain employs TRBV5-1 and TRBJ2-3; a possible D gene is TRBD1 (6 bases). With 0 bases removed from V and 0 bases from J, the gap between germline ends came to 11 bases. Germline V gene lookup returns CDR1 SGHRS and CDR2 YFSETQ. The CDR3 has 16 residues. The whole variable domain, filled in from reference TRBV5-1 and TRBJ2-3, reads KAGVTQTPRYLIKTRGQQVTLSCSPISGHRSVSWYQQTPGQGLQFLFEYFSETQRNKGNFPGRFSGRQFSNSRSEMNVSTLELGDSALYLCASSLAPTGSTDTQYFGPGTRLTVL.

This clonotype was recorded many times. The genes are TRBV7-9 and TRBJ2-3, with 13 nucleotides matching TRBD2. CDR3 length: 15 amino acids. CDR1 is SEHNR and CDR2 is FQNEAQ in the germline V gene (reference sequence). V trimming: 7 bases; J trimming: 4 bases; junction bases outside the gene matches: 5. The CDR3 region is CASNLLAGGADTQYF. The DNA of the CDR3 is TGTGCCAGCAACCTACTAGCGGGAGGGGCAGATACGCAGTATTTT.

The chain employs TRBV6-2 or TRBV6-3 and TRBJ2-1; D gene uncertain. From germline, CDR1 is MNHEY and CDR2 SVGEGT. CDR3 length: 15 amino acids. V dropped 6 bases and J dropped 0 bases, with 12 bases sitting between them. CDR3 nucleotides: TGTGCCAGCAGACCGCTAGAAGACTCCTACAATGAGCAGTTCTTC. Its translation: CASRPLEDSYNEQFF.

This clonotype was seen more than once but under ten times. This chain uses TRBV5-1 with TRBJ2-7; D is undetermined. The V gene's germline CDR1 is SGHRS and CDR2 YFSETQ. Trimming cost V 3 bases and J 3 bases, with 13 bases left between them. CDR3 length: 14 residues. The DNA of the CDR3 is TGCGCCAGCAGCTCCTATCCTAATATCTACGAGCAGTACTTC. It codes for CASSSYPNIYEQYF.

This clonotype was observed a few times. The chain is built from TRBV12-3 or TRBV12-4 and TRBJ2-1; 10 nucleotides align to TRBD2. The trim removed 6 bases at V and 9 bases at J, leaving 8 bases unmatched. CDR3 length equals 14 residues. As DNA, the CDR3 is TGTGCCAGCAGGGTGAGCGGGAGGGCCAGTGAGCAGTTCTTC. This codes for CASRVSGRASEQFF.